The rows below give T cell receptor beta chains drawn from one sample of a study of T cells after yellow fever vaccination. Using its own MiXCR run on the 5' RACE reads, TCRdb lists one record per CDR3 protein. The data hold some 550,000 distinct CDR3 sequences, with 15% to 20% observed a single time. The sequencing used PBMCs, collected 15 days after the yellow fever booster vaccination. These receptors were taken from a man aged 25 to 40 who received the YFV17D yellow fever vaccine. Both conserved end residues are part of each CDR3. A D gene is named only where the DNA matches it firmly. Only some rows state a clone size, as once, few, many or a class for expanded clones.

TRBJ2-1	TRBV2	-	-	TGTGCCACACTACGACCAGGGGAAAGGAATGAGCAGTTCTTC	CATLRPGERNEQFF
TRBJ1-5	TRBV28	-	-	TGTGCCAGCAGCCTCAATTATCAGCCCCAGCATTTT	CASSLNYQPQHF
TRBJ2-2	TRBV12-3/TRBV12-4	few	TRBD1	TGTGCCAGCACCGAGGACAGGGCCGGGGAGCTGTTTTTT	CASTEDRAGELFF
TRBJ2-4	TRBV3-1	-	-	TGTGCCAGCAGCCGAGATCTAGCCAAAAACATTCAGTACTTC	CASSRDLAKNIQYF
TRBJ2-7	TRBV20-1	-	-	TGCAGTGCTAGCCAATCCACGGGGGCTATTGCCGAGCAGTACTTC	CSASQSTGAIAEQYF
TRBJ1-2	TRBV19	-	-	TGTGCCAGTAGTATAGCCTGGGGTTACGGCTACACCTTC	CASSIAWGYGYTF
TRBJ2-3	TRBV29-1	many	TRBD2	TGCAGCGTGGGACTAGCCCCGGCGGCAGATACGCAGTATTTT	CSVGLAPAADTQYF
TRBJ2-1	TRBV27	few	TRBD2	TGTGCCAGCAGTTTATCCGTCGCTAGCGGGAGACTCCGCTCCTACAATGAGCAGTTCTTC	CASSLSVASGRLRSYNEQFF
TRBJ1-6	TRBV6-5	-	-	TGTGCCAGCAGTTACCGGGACAATTCACCCCTCCACTTT	CASSYRDNSPLHF
TRBJ2-1	TRBV7-9	-	-	TGTGCCAGCAGCTTCTCCTGGAGCTCCTACAATGAGCAGTTCTTC	CASSFSWSSYNEQFF
TRBJ2-7	TRBV12-3/TRBV12-4	few	TRBD2	TGTGCCAGCAGTCGGCGGGAGGGCCTCTTGGACGAGCAGTACTTC	CASSRREGLLDEQYF
TRBJ2-5	TRBV7-2	-	TRBD2	TGTGCCAGCAGCTTAGACCCTGGACTAGCGGGAGAGACCCAGTACTTC	CASSLDPGLAGETQYF
TRBJ1-5	TRBV20-1	-	-	TGCAGTGCTAGATCCCCCGCCCAGCCCCAGCATTTT	CSARSPAQPQHF
TRBJ2-1	TRBV20-1	-	-	TGCAGTGGTTATGACTTGCGAGGGAGAGGCTACAATGAGCAGTTCTTC	CSGYDLRGRGYNEQFF
TRBJ2-3	TRBV5-5	-	-	TGTGCCAGCAGACTAGGGGGGCGCACAGATACGCAGTATTTT	CASRLGGRTDTQYF
TRBJ1-5	TRBV29-1	few	TRBD1	TGCAGCGTATCGACAGGGGCGGGTCAGCCCCAGCATTTT	CSVSTGAGQPQHF
TRBJ2-1	TRBV18	-	TRBD1	TGTGCCAGCTCACCAACGACAGGGTACAATGAGCAGTTCTTC	CASSPTTGYNEQFF
TRBJ2-7	TRBV6-2/TRBV6-3	-	TRBD1	TGTGCCAGCAGTGAGGACAGGGACTACGAGCAGTACTTC	CASSEDRDYEQYF
TRBJ2-5	TRBV6-1	few	-	TGTGCCAGCAGACCGGGGTATCTGACGGGAGAGACCCAGTACTTC	CASRPGYLTGETQYF
TRBJ2-1	TRBV6-1	few	-	TGTGCCAGCAAGACGAATGAGCAGTTCTTC	CASKTNEQFF